This T cell receptor beta chain was captured by sequencing in a study of control samples from healthy donors and cancer patients. The CDR3 covers 18 residues. From germline, CDR1 is LGHNT and CDR2 FRNRAP. With V trimmed by 7 bases and J by 2 bases, 11 bases remained unmatched. Libraries were prepared by immunoSEQ multiplex PCR; TCRdb keeps only in-frame clonotypes and omits some of them. Seen here are roughly 18,000 clones, roughly 91% observed once, and the top ten hold around 9.3%. The rearrangement joins TRBV12-5 to TRBJ2-1; TRBD2 aligns across 13 bases. Sequenced input: PBMCs. The source is a woman between 55 and 75 years old with head and neck cancer. For the CDR3, the DNA is TGTGCTAGTGCCACCGGACTAGCGGGAGCTACCCCCTACAATGAGCAGTTCTTC. It yields the protein CASATGLAGATPYNEQFF.